The 21 T cell receptor beta chains given below trace back to one sample, sequenced in a study of T-cell reconstitution after alpha-beta-depleted transplantation in children. Unique molecular identifiers were incorporated during preparation of the TCRbeta library. TCRdb re-called the PCR reads with MiXCR, one entry per CDR3 protein. The data contain about 640,000 distinct CDR3 sequences, roughly 15% of them singletons. The material was PBMCs from the stem cell graft donor, obtained from the stem cell graft. The receptor source for this set is a human donor who donated a stem cell graft to a child with acute myeloid leukemia.

The sample holds a few counts of this clonotype. The CDR3: CSAREGRTGQPQHF. The DNA of the CDR3 is TGCAGTGCTAGAGAGGGCAGAACCGGGCAGCCCCAGCATTTT. The chain joins TRBV20-1 to TRBJ1-5; unclear D gene. CDR1 is DFQATT, CDR2 SNEGSKA, per germline (reference sequence). The V end lost 0 bases, the J end lost 7 bases, and 13 bases lay between the germline ends. This CDR3 spans 14 amino acids.

Of note for this clonotype: It may be a read error: a sequence one base away is much more abundant. The chain has TRBV20-1 and TRBJ1-2; weak D call: TRBD1 (5 bases). This CDR3 is built from 15 residues. CDR1 is DFQATT, CDR2 SNEGSKA, per germline (reference sequence). The ends were cut back, 3 bases at V and 4 bases at J, with 18 bases in the middle. Here the CDR3 DNA reads TGCAGTGCTAGCGAACCGTCGACAGCCCTCTATGGCTACACCTTC. Protein: CSASEPSTALYGYTF.

This clonotype occurred a few times. The chain carries TRBV18 and TRBJ1-2; no clear D gene. The CDR3 covers 14 residues. The V gene lost 1 base and the J gene lost 1 base, with 7 bases spanning the gap. Germline CDR1 KGHSH, CDR2 LQKENI. This CDR3 reads CASSPLESNYGYTF. The CDR3 region has the DNA TGTGCCAGCTCACCACTGGAGAGTAACTATGGCTACACCTTC.

The genes are TRBV5-1 and TRBJ2-3, with D possibly being TRBD2 (6 bases). V lost 5 bases and J 0 bases, leaving 16 bases between the germline ends. CDR1 is SGHRS and CDR2 is YFSETQ in the germline V gene. The length of the CDR3 is 16 residues. The CDR3 sequence is CASSLLGGRSTDTQYF. CDR3 nucleotides: TGCGCCAGCAGTCTCCTTGGAGGGCGGAGCACAGATACGCAGTATTTT. Complete variable domain (other parts from reference TRBV5-1 and TRBJ2-3): KAGVTQTPRYLIKTRGQQVTLSCSPISGHRSVSWYQQTPGQGLQFLFEYFSETQRNKGNFPGRFSGRQFSNSRSEMNVSTLELGDSALYLCASSLLGGRSTDTQYFGPGTRLTVL.

This clonotype was observed a few times. The chain employs TRBV11-3 and TRBJ2-3; tentative D call: TRBD1 (8 bases). This CDR3 comprises 15 residues. Germline V gives CDR1 SGHNT, CDR2 YENEEA. V was pared by 4 bases and J by 3 bases, with 14 bases between. As DNA, the CDR3 is TGTGCCAGCAGCTCCCACAGGGGGGGTACAGATACGCAGTATTTT. This encodes CASSSHRGGTDTQYF.

This clonotype occurred many times. The V call is TRBV6-2 or TRBV6-3, the J call TRBJ2-1; TRBD2 matches 9 bases. The germline V gene has CDR1 MNHEY and CDR2 SVGEGT. This CDR3 contains 13 residues. V was clipped by 3 bases and J by 9 bases; unmatched bases: 3. The CDR3 DNA reads TGTGCCAGCAGTTATGAAGCGGGGGGTGAGCAGTTCTTC. Its translation: CASSYEAGGEQFF.

This clonotype was seen ten or more times. The rearrangement uses TRBV20-1 and TRBJ1-2; 9 nucleotides align to TRBD1. Germline trimming cut 5 bases from V and 8 bases from J; bases unmatched to any gene: 9. CDR1 DFQATT and CDR2 SNEGSKA come from the germline V gene (reference sequence). CDR3 size: 13 residues. CDR3 residues: CSASTDRGDGYTF. Here the CDR3 DNA reads TGCAGTGCTTCTACTGACAGGGGGGACGGCTACACCTTC.

This clonotype was counted at least ten times. J is TRBJ2-1 and V is TRBV5-1; 10 positions agree with TRBD2. This CDR3 is 15 amino acids long. Germline CDR1 and CDR2: SGHRS and YFSETQ. Trimming removed 1 base from V and 8 bases from J; junction bases left unmatched: 6. CDR3 nucleotide sequence: TGCGCCAGCAGCTTGTCTAGCGGGGGTAGAGATGAGCAGTTCTTC. This translates into CASSLSSGGRDEQFF.

This clonotype was counted ten times or more. V usage is TRBV24-1 and J usage is TRBJ2-1; a weak D match, TRBD2 (5 bases). Trimming shortened V by 6 bases and J by 9 bases, and 11 bases separated the two germline ends. The CDR3 loop spans 12 amino acids. The germline V gene encodes CDR1 KGHDR and CDR2 SFDVKD. The CDR3 DNA reads as TGTGCCACCAGTACTAGGGTTGGTGAGCAGTTCTTC. Translation gives CATSTRVGEQFF.

This clonotype appeared many times. This rearrangement joins TRBV7-2 to TRBJ1-1; tentative D call: TRBD1 (6 bases). V lost 1 base to trimming and J lost 4 bases, with 13 bases between them. The CDR3 sequence is 15 residues long. CDR1 is SGHTA, CDR2 FQGNSA, per germline. The CDR3 nucleotides read TGTGCCAGCAGCTTAGTTCAGGGGATGGGCACTGAAGCTTTCTTT. It yields the protein CASSLVQGMGTEAFF.

This clonotype was counted at least ten times. The chain employs TRBV20-1 and TRBJ1-6; D gene uncertain. Germline CDR1 is DFQATT and CDR2 is SNEGSKA (reference sequence). V was pared by 3 bases and J by 6 bases, with 12 bases between. This CDR3 has 14 residues. CDR3 nucleotide sequence: TGCAGTGCTAGTTCACAGTTTATTAATTCACCCCTCCACTTT. It is translated as CSASSQFINSPLHF.

This clonotype was seen repeatedly, ten times or more. The chain recombines TRBV7-2 with TRBJ2-7; no firm D call. CDR1 SGHTA and CDR2 FQGNSA come from the germline V gene. This CDR3 is built from 13 residues. The V end lost 5 bases, the J end lost 4 bases, and 12 bases lay between the germline ends. For the CDR3, the DNA is TGTGCCAGCAGCCCTTTGACCCAGTACGAGCAGTACTTC. Translating it yields CASSPLTQYEQYF.

V gene TRBV9 combines with J gene TRBJ2-7, with D maybe TRBD2 (5 bases). Trimming stripped 3 bases from V and 3 bases from J, with 16 bases between. Germline CDR1 reads SGDLS; CDR2 reads YYNGEE. This CDR3 comprises 15 residues. CDR3 coding DNA: TGTGCCAGCAGCGGTAGGGAACCCGGGGTCTACGAGCAGTACTTC. Protein: CASSGREPGVYEQYF. Full variable domain (missing parts from reference TRBV9 and TRBJ2-7): DSGVTQTPKHLITATGQRVTLRCSPRSGDLSVYWYQQSLDQGLQFLIQYYNGEERAKGNILERFSAQQFPDLHSELNLSSLELGDSALYFCASSGREPGVYEQYFGPGTRLTVT.

Remarks on this clonotype: A read error may be the cause here, since a much bigger clone is one base away. V usage is TRBV20-1 and J usage is TRBJ2-2; 9 bases are shared with TRBD1. This CDR3 is 16 amino acids long. V was clipped by 3 bases and J by 4 bases; unmatched bases: 9. CDR1 is DFQATT and CDR2 is SNEGSKA in the germline V gene (reference sequence). CDR3 DNA sequence: TGCAGTGCTAGGGGGCCGGGACAGGGAGTCACCGGGGAGCTGTTTTTT. This gives the protein CSARGPGQGVTGELFF.

This chain joins TRBV12-3 or TRBV12-4 and TRBJ2-2, with TRBD1 matching 8 bases. This CDR3 is built from 14 residues. With 6 bases clipped from V and 7 bases from J, the junction kept 7 bases outside the gene matches. The CDR3 coding sequence is TGTGCCAGCAGACCGACAGGGGCGATCGGGGAGCTGTTTTTT. It is translated as CASRPTGAIGELFF.

The V call is TRBV15, the J call TRBJ2-2; tentatively, D is TRBD2 (7 bases). Germline loops: CDR1 LNHNV, CDR2 YYDKDF (reference sequence). This CDR3 comprises 17 residues. Trimming took 0 bases from V and 3 from J, leaving 14 bases between them. Written as DNA, the CDR3 is TGTGCCACCAGCAGAGATTCCGGGGGGCAGTACACCGGGGAGCTGTTTTTT. Residues: CATSRDSGGQYTGELFF.

In DNA form, the CDR3 reads TGTGCCAGCAGCGGGGGTGGACAAACTTATGGCTACACCTTC. This codes for CASSGGGQTYGYTF. This chain links TRBV7-9 with TRBJ1-2, with a tentative D call TRBD1 (5 bases). CDR3 length: 14 residues. Between the trimmed V and J ends, which lost 5 bases and 5 bases, there was a span of 15 bases. CDR1 is SEHNR, CDR2 FQNEAQ, per germline (reference sequence).

A few counts support this clonotype. The chain recombines TRBV7-3 with TRBJ2-2, with D tentatively TRBD1 (5 bases). The germline V gene has CDR1 SGHTA and CDR2 FQGTGA. The V and J ends lost 4 bases and 7 bases respectively, with 22 bases between them. CDR3 length: 17 residues. The CDR3 nucleotides are TGTGCCAGCAGCTCCTATGGGGCCGGCAAGGGGATCGGGGAGCTGTTTTTT. The encoded protein is CASSSYGAGKGIGELFF.

The rearrangement links TRBV30 to TRBJ1-1; a possible D gene is TRBD1 (5 bases). This CDR3 region has 16 residues. Germline CDR1 reads GTSNPN; CDR2 reads SVGIG (reference sequence). Trimming left V 0 bases short and J 1 base short, with 15 bases between. The CDR3 nucleotides are TGTGCCTGGAGTGTACCCTCCCAGGGACCGAACACTGAAGCTTTCTTT. It is translated as CAWSVPSQGPNTEAFF.

This clonotype was seen at least ten times. The gene calls are TRBV7-2 and TRBJ2-3; 8 positions agree with TRBD2. Germline V gene sequence: CDR1 SGHTA, CDR2 FQGNSA. CDR3 length: 14 residues. The J segment lost 1 base and the V segment lost 4 bases, leaving 1 base of the junction unmatched. The CDR3 is CASSSTSGTDTQYF. The DNA of the CDR3 is TGTGCCAGCAGCTCGACTAGCGGCACAGATACGCAGTATTTT.

The chain uses TRBV4-1 and TRBJ2-7, with a possible D match to TRBD2 (5 bases). Germline loops: CDR1 MGHRA, CDR2 YSYEKL. This CDR3 is 15 amino acids long. The V gene lost 0 bases and the J gene lost 8 bases, with 17 bases spanning the gap. CDR3 protein: CASSQDSGNVRKQYV. The CDR3 DNA follows: TGCGCCAGCAGCCAAGATTCGGGGAATGTTAGGAAGCAGTACGTC.